These 21 T cell receptor beta chains originate from one sample sequenced in a study of T cells in Graves' hyperthyroidism and ophthalmopathy. From RNA transcripts, TCR beta CDR3 regions were amplified. Initially, a first-round RT-PCR of the TCR CDR3 employed the HTBI primer set. TCRdb analysed the multiplex PCR reads with MiXCR anew, one entry per CDR3 protein. The sample records a few hundred thousand distinct CDR3 sequences, more than 45% being singletons. The sequenced material came from peripheral blood or thyroid tissue (not recorded which). These receptors were taken from a woman aged 18-30 years with Graves' hyperthyroidism.

This clonotype appeared many times. The V gene is TRBV5-6, the J gene TRBJ2-5, with 11 bases identical to TRBD2. This CDR3 has 20 amino acids. The V gene's germline CDR1 is SGHDT and CDR2 YYEEEE. V lost 0 bases to trimming and J lost 0 bases; unmatched junction nucleotides: 13. For the CDR3, the DNA is TGTGCCAGCAGCTTGGACTTCTCTACTAGCGGGAGTGGGTACCAAGAGACCCAGTACTTC. Its translation is CASSLDFSTSGSGYQETQYF.

This clonotype was observed at least ten times. DNA of the CDR3: TGTGCCAGCAGCTTAGAAGTCGGGAGGGCCAGATACGAGCAGTACTTC. It translates to CASSLEVGRARYEQYF. The chain joins TRBV13 to TRBJ2-7; TRBD2 aligns across 8 bases. J was trimmed by 4 bases and V by 1 base; bases with no gene match: 9. Germline assignment: CDR1 PRHDT and CDR2 FYEKMQ (reference sequence). CDR3 length: 16 amino acids.

The V call is TRBV9, the J call TRBJ2-6, with 9 bases aligning to TRBD1. The CDR3 is made up of 17 amino acids. Germline V gene sequence: CDR1 SGDLS, CDR2 YYNGEE. V lost 3 bases and J lost 1; bases outside the gene matches: 5. CDR3: CASSAPGQGSGANVLTF. In nucleotides, the CDR3 is TGTGCCAGCAGCGCCCCGGGACAGGGTTCTGGGGCCAACGTCCTGACTTTC.

This clonotype was counted a single time. The chain is built from TRBV20-1 and TRBJ2-1; 7 bases agree with TRBD2. The CDR3 has 15 amino acids. With 0 bases clipped from V and 7 bases from J, the junction kept 9 bases outside the gene matches. Germline CDR1 DFQATT, CDR2 SNEGSKA (reference sequence). CDR3 residues: CSARDPGAGWNEQFF. The CDR3 bases are TGCAGTGCTAGAGACCCGGGAGCGGGATGGAATGAGCAGTTCTTC.

V is TRBV7-2 and J is TRBJ2-5; 10 bases align to TRBD2. The CDR3 contains 15 residues. The junction had 6 bases not matched to a gene; V was cut back by 3 bases and J by 5 bases. Germline V lookup: CDR1 SGHTA, CDR2 FQGNSA. CDR3 nucleotide sequence: TGTGCCAGCAGCTTCGCTAGCGGGAGACGGGAGACCCAGTACTTC. Protein product: CASSFASGRRETQYF.

This clonotype was recorded at least ten times. The J gene is TRBJ2-7, the V gene TRBV20-1, with 10 bases matching TRBD2. V shed 1 base and J 2 bases; nucleotides not matched to a gene: 5. The CDR3 runs to 15 residues. CDR1 and CDR2 (germline): DFQATT, SNEGSKA (reference sequence). The chain's CDR3 is CSARGSSGRTYEQYF. In DNA form, the CDR3 reads TGCAGTGCTAGAGGATCTAGCGGGAGAACCTACGAGCAGTACTTC.

There are a few counts of this clonotype. An end of the junction differs from the germline gene, which may be a read error. Here the CDR3 DNA reads TGTGCCAACAGCCATGAGGGGACCTCTAACTATGGCTACACCTTC. It codes for CANSHEGTSNYGYTF. The chain uses TRBV3-1 and TRBJ1-2; D is possibly TRBD1 (5 bases). This CDR3 contains 15 residues. The germline V gene has CDR1 LGHDT and CDR2 YNNKEL (reference sequence).

With regard to this clonotype: Since a much larger clone is just one base distant, this may be a read error. The chain has TRBV18 and TRBJ2-5, with 7 positions matching TRBD1. This CDR3 comprises 14 residues. The germline gives CDR1 KGHSH, CDR2 LQKENI. The CDR3 here is CTSSPDRDKETQYF. CDR3 in DNA: TGTACCAGCTCACCCGACAGGGACAAAGAGACCCAGTACTTC.

The chain is built from TRBV29-1 and TRBJ1-2, with D possibly being TRBD1 (6 bases). This CDR3 has 13 residues. Per germline, CDR1 SQVTM and CDR2 ANQGSEA. The V and J ends lost 8 bases and 3 bases respectively, with 16 bases between them. In nucleotides, the CDR3 is TGCAGCCAACGAGGACAGTCAGACTATGGCTACACCTTC. It translates to CSQRGQSDYGYTF.

The chain has TRBV7-9 and TRBJ2-7; TRBD2 matches 10 bases. Germline CDR1 reads SEHNR; CDR2 reads FQNEAQ (reference sequence). This CDR3 is built from 16 residues. V was clipped by 2 bases and J by 7 bases; unmatched bases: 11. The CDR3 nucleotides are TGTGCCAGCAGCTTACTAGCGGGAGAGGGGTGGAATGAGCAGTACTTC. Translation: CASSLLAGEGWNEQYF. The whole variable domain, filled in from reference TRBV7-9 and TRBJ2-7, reads DTGVSQNPRHKITKRGQNVTFRCDPISEHNRLYWYRQTLGQGPEFLTYFQNEAQLEKSRLLSDRFSAERPKGSFSTLEIQRTEQGDSAMYLCASSLLAGEGWNEQYFGPGTRLTVT.

Ten or more counts support this clonotype. The CDR3 is CASSPFQGDGYTF. The CDR3 nucleotides read TGTGCCAGCTCACCTTTTCAGGGGGACGGCTACACCTTC. This chain connects TRBV18 to TRBJ1-2; 7 bases fit TRBD1. From germline, CDR1 is KGHSH and CDR2 LQKENI. The length of the CDR3 is 13 residues. The V segment lost 3 bases and the J segment 8 bases; nucleotides outside the gene matches: 6.

The chain recombines TRBV6-5 with TRBJ2-5; 10 nucleotides align to TRBD1. This CDR3 is built from 15 residues. J gave up 5 bases and V 5 bases, and 8 bases lay outside the gene matches. CDR1 is MNHEY and CDR2 is SVGAGI in the germline V gene. CDR3 DNA: TGTGCCAGCAGTGACGGGACAGGGGATACCGAGACCCAGTACTTC. The encoded protein is CASSDGTGDTETQYF.

This clonotype has more than one count but fewer than ten. This chain links TRBV7-2 with TRBJ1-1; D remains unclear. Germline assignment: CDR1 SGHTA and CDR2 FQGNSA. The CDR3 is 16 residues long. The ends were cut back, 1 base at V and 0 bases at J, with 12 bases in the middle. CDR3 nucleotide sequence: TGTGCCAGCAGCTTAGAAATGGGGAGGATGAACACTGAAGCTTTCTTT. Amino acids: CASSLEMGRMNTEAFF.

This clonotype was seen many times. The chain combines TRBV29-1 with TRBJ1-2, with D possibly TRBD1 on 5 matching bases. This CDR3 contains 13 residues. CDR1 is SQVTM and CDR2 is ANQGSEA in the germline V gene. V lost 4 bases and J 5 bases, leaving 14 bases between the germline ends. The CDR3 reads CSVVGTAGYGYTF. The DNA for the CDR3 is TGCAGCGTTGTTGGGACCGCAGGGTATGGCTACACCTTC.

Only a few counts were recorded for this clonotype. V gene TRBV2 combines with J gene TRBJ1-5, with 11 bases identical to TRBD1. This CDR3 contains 16 residues. Unmatched junction bases numbered 5, after V lost 7 bases and J lost 0 bases. Looked up from germline, CDR1 is SNHLY and CDR2 is FYNNEI. The CDR3 is CASTGTGGYSNQPQHF. In DNA form, the CDR3 reads TGTGCCAGCACCGGGACAGGGGGTTATAGCAATCAGCCCCAGCATTTT.

In this sample, this clonotype turned up many times. The junction does not match germline at one end; this may be a read error. This chain uses TRBV10-2 with TRBJ2-7, with a weak D call TRBD1 (6 bases). The CDR3 contains 14 residues. Germline lookup yields CDR1 WSHSY and CDR2 SAAADI. In nucleotides, the CDR3 is TGCGCCAGCAGTACTCCGACAGGTTCCTCCGAGCAGTACTTC. This codes for CASSTPTGSSEQYF.

The chain recombines TRBV2 with TRBJ2-7; the D gene is possibly TRBD1 (7 bases). CDR1 SNHLY and CDR2 FYNNEI come from the germline V gene. This CDR3 region has 15 residues. In nucleotides, the CDR3 is TGTGCTACTAGCAGCTTAAGGGACAGATACTACGAGCAGTACTTC. Translation: CATSSLRDRYYEQYF.

The count of this clonotype is one. This sequence joins TRBV2 and TRBJ1-2, with 9 bases matching TRBD1. Trimming removed 8 bases from V and 2 bases from J; junction bases left unmatched: 18. This CDR3 region has 18 residues. Germline V CDR1 and CDR2: SNHLY, FYNNEI. DNA for the CDR3: TGTGCCAGCGTGAGAGGAGGACAGGGGTTAGCGGCGAACTATGGCTACACCTTC. The encoded protein is CASVRGGQGLAANYGYTF. Filled out from reference TRBV2 and TRBJ1-2, the complete variable domain reads EPEVTQTPSHQVTQMGQEVILRCVPISNHLYFYWYRQILGQKVEFLVSFYNNEISEKSEIFDDQFSVERPDGSNFTLKIRSTKLEDSAMYFCASVRGGQGLAANYGYTFGSGTRLTVV.

Turning to this clonotype: A much larger clone differs from this one at a single base, so this may be a read error. CDR3 region: CASSLGKANQPQHF. The CDR3 bases are TGTGCCAGCAGCTTGGGCAAGGCTAATCAGCCCCAGCATTTT. The V and J genes are TRBV7-2 and TRBJ1-5; no definite D call. Trimming took off 3 bases at V and 4 bases at J, with 10 bases between the two ends. This CDR3 has 14 amino acids. Germline V lookup: CDR1 SGHTA, CDR2 FQGNSA.

At least ten counts were recorded for this clonotype. This sequence joins TRBV6-5 and TRBJ2-5; D may be TRBD2 (6 bases). Germline V gives CDR1 MNHEY, CDR2 SVGAGI. Trimming removed 6 bases from V and 3 bases from J, with 14 bases in between. This CDR3 is built from 14 residues. DNA for the CDR3: TGTGCCAGCAGCTCCAGCGGGCCAAAAGAGACCCAGTACTTC. Translating it yields CASSSSGPKETQYF.

The V and J genes are TRBV9 and TRBJ1-6, with a tentative D call TRBD1 (5 bases). V was trimmed by 1 base and J by 10 bases, leaving 9 bases between them. Germline-derived CDR1 and CDR2 are SGDLS and YYNGEE. The CDR3 is made up of 13 amino acids. In nucleotides, the CDR3 is TGTGCCAGCAGCGTAAGGGAGGGGTCACCCCTCCACTTT. This translates into CASSVREGSPLHF.